Below, 18 T cell receptor beta chains from the same sample are listed, as sequenced in a study of T cells after yellow fever vaccination. TCRdb re-called the 5' RACE reads with MiXCR, one entry per CDR3 protein. The sample lists approximately 550,000 distinct CDR3 sequences; roughly 21% were seen once. This specimen consisted of PBMCs, obtained 15 days after the yellow fever booster vaccination. The receptors were sampled from a man aged 25-45 years who received the YFV17D yellow fever vaccine.

This clonotype was recorded a few times. This rearrangement joins TRBV6-5 to TRBJ2-6; 10 bases are shared with TRBD1. J gave up 0 bases and V 0 bases, and 2 bases lay outside the gene matches. CDR3 length equals 18 residues. CDR1 is MNHEY and CDR2 is SVGAGI in the germline V gene. The DNA of the CDR3 is TGTGCCAGCAGTTACTCGGGGACAGGGGACTCTGGGGCCAACGTCCTGACTTTC. Amino acids: CASSYSGTGDSGANVLTF.

This clonotype has more than one count but fewer than ten. This chain links TRBV20-1 with TRBJ2-2, with no clear D. V was shortened by 0 bases and J by 3 bases, with 5 bases between the two germline ends. Germline assignment: CDR1 DFQATT and CDR2 SNEGSKA (reference sequence). CDR3 length equals 13 residues. The chain's CDR3 is CSARDGYTGELFF. The CDR3 DNA is TGCAGTGCTAGAGATGGCTACACCGGGGAGCTGTTTTTT.

This clonotype came up a few times. The chain employs TRBV27 and TRBJ2-2; tentative D call: TRBD1 (6 bases). Germline V gene lookup returns CDR1 MNHEY and CDR2 SMNVEV (reference sequence). Trimming took 7 bases from V and 2 from J, leaving 14 bases between them. The CDR3 length is 15 residues. CDR3 region: CASTLRGTNTGELFF. As DNA, the CDR3 is TGTGCCAGCACCTTAAGGGGGACAAACACCGGGGAGCTGTTTTTT.

This clonotype was seen more than once but under ten times. The genes are TRBV5-1 and TRBJ2-2; 7 bases match TRBD2. The V gene end was trimmed by 0 bases and the J gene end by 7 bases; junction bases not matched to a gene: 9. CDR3 length: 16 amino acids. CDR1 and CDR2 (germline): SGHRS, YFSETQ. The CDR3 is CASSLEAGDRDGELFF. The CDR3, as DNA: TGCGCCAGCAGCTTGGAGGCGGGGGACCGGGACGGGGAGCTGTTTTTT.

J is TRBJ2-1 and V is TRBV7-2; 8 bases are a match to TRBD1. Per germline, CDR1 SGHTA and CDR2 FQGNSA. The V and J ends lost 5 bases and 6 bases, in that order; junction bases with no gene match: 9. The CDR3 is made up of 15 amino acids. The CDR3 coding sequence is TGTGCCAGCAGCCCGGGAAGGGACAGGTTCAATGAGCAGTTCTTC. It specifies CASSPGRDRFNEQFF.

This clonotype turned up a few times. J is TRBJ2-7 and V is TRBV7-2, with unresolved D. This CDR3 region has 14 residues. V lost 1 base and J lost 1, with 8 bases in between. Looked up from germline, CDR1 is SGHTA and CDR2 is FQGNSA. CDR3 DNA: TGTGCCAGCAGCTTAGGAGTTGTTTCCTACGAGCAGTACTTC. Its protein is CASSLGVVSYEQYF.

The chain combines TRBV29-1 with TRBJ1-2, with TRBD1 matching over 8 bases. This CDR3 comprises 15 residues. V gave up 7 bases and J gave up 2 bases; unmatched junction bases: 12. CDR1 SQVTM and CDR2 ANQGSEA come from the germline V gene. Here the CDR3 DNA reads TGCAGCGCTACACCAGGGACAGGCACCAACTATGGCTACACCTTC. It yields the protein CSATPGTGTNYGYTF.

This chain joins TRBV7-2 and TRBJ2-4; weak D call: TRBD1 (5 bases). The germline CDR1 and CDR2 sequences are SGHTA and FQGNSA. This CDR3 has 13 amino acids. The V end was cut by 4 bases, the J end by 7 bases, with 11 bases between. The chain's CDR3 is CASSSGHWNIQYF. The CDR3 coding sequence is TGTGCCAGCAGCTCAGGACATTGGAACATTCAGTACTTC.

This rearrangement joins TRBV30 to TRBJ2-1; TRBD1 or TRBD2 may be the D gene (5 bases each). The V end lost 0 bases, the J end lost 4 bases, and 16 bases lay between the germline ends. This CDR3 contains 16 residues. The germline CDR1 and CDR2 sequences are GTSNPN and SVGIG (reference sequence). CDR3 in amino acids: CAWSVAPGTTYNEQFF. CDR3 coding DNA: TGTGCCTGGAGTGTCGCGCCGGGGACGACTTACAATGAGCAGTTCTTC.

This clonotype came up a few times. The gene calls are TRBV5-1 and TRBJ2-3; TRBD2 matches at 7 bases. The CDR3 spans 15 residues. Unmatched junction bases numbered 8, after V lost 4 bases and J lost 3 bases. Germline V gene lookup returns CDR1 SGHRS and CDR2 YFSETQ. CDR3 in amino acids: CASSPPGTITDTQYF. CDR3 sequence (DNA): TGCGCCAGCAGCCCGCCCGGGACTATAACAGATACGCAGTATTTT.

The CDR3 region is CASSTISQTYTEAFF. The DNA for the CDR3 is TGTGCCAGTAGTACGATTAGCCAGACCTACACTGAAGCTTTCTTT. The J gene is TRBJ1-1, the V gene TRBV19; D is undetermined. The germline V gene has CDR1 LNHDA and CDR2 SQIVND (reference sequence). V was cut by 4 bases and J by 3 bases, with 15 bases left in between. The CDR3 is made up of 15 amino acids.

This clonotype appeared once. The chain couples TRBV7-6 to TRBJ1-5, with D uncertain. The CDR3 spans 13 residues. Between the trimmed V and J ends, which lost 3 bases and 9 bases, there was a span of 12 bases. From germline, CDR1 is SGHVS and CDR2 FNYEAQ. The CDR3 reads CASSFTARGPQHF. The CDR3 bases are TGTGCCAGCAGCTTTACGGCCCGTGGGCCCCAGCATTTT.

The gene calls are TRBV7-2 and TRBJ2-5; possibly TRBD1 or TRBD2 for D (5 bases each). The germline V and J ends were trimmed by 2 bases and 9 bases, with 13 bases remaining between them. This CDR3 region has 13 residues. Germline assignment: CDR1 SGHTA and CDR2 FQGNSA. The DNA for the CDR3 is TGTGCCAGCAGCTTATTCCGGGGCCAGGCCCAGTACTTC. It translates to CASSLFRGQAQYF.

This clonotype appeared a few times. This chain connects TRBV14 to TRBJ2-5, with D possibly TRBD2 on 5 matching bases. CDR3 length: 16 amino acids. Looked up from germline, CDR1 is SGHDN and CDR2 is FVKESK. The V end lost 0 bases, the J end lost 1 base, and 12 bases lay between the germline ends. In nucleotides, the CDR3 is TGTGCCAGCAGCCAAGATATTGGGGAGCCCCAAGAGACCCAGTACTTC. This sequence encodes CASSQDIGEPQETQYF. The entire variable domain, with the rest obtained from reference TRBV14 and TRBJ2-5, is as follows: EAGVTQFPSHSVIEKGQTVTLRCDPISGHDNLYWYRRVMGKEIKFLLHFVKESKQDESGMPNNRFLAERTGGTYSTLKVQPAELEDSGVYFCASSQDIGEPQETQYFGPGTRLLVL.

The chain uses TRBV20-1 and TRBJ2-1, with 9 nucleotides matching TRBD2. CDR1 and CDR2 from the germline V gene are DFQATT and SNEGSKA (reference sequence). J was trimmed by 3 bases and V by 5 bases; bases with no gene match: 2. This CDR3 has 13 amino acids. This CDR3 reads CSAGSGSYNEQFF. The DNA for the CDR3 is TGCAGTGCTGGTAGCGGGAGCTACAATGAGCAGTTCTTC.

The chain combines TRBV30 with TRBJ2-1, with 10 bases aligning to TRBD1. With V trimmed by 5 bases and J by 8 bases, 9 bases remained unmatched. Germline V gene data show CDR1 as GTSNPN and CDR2 as SVGIG (reference sequence). CDR3 size: 14 residues. In DNA form, the CDR3 reads TGTGCCTGGGCCGGGACAGGGGCGTGGGATGAGCAGTTCTTC. Its protein is CAWAGTGAWDEQFF. Full variable domain (outside the CDR3, taken from reference TRBV30 and TRBJ2-1): SQTIHQWPATLVQPVGSPLSLECTVEGTSNPNLYWYRQAAGRGLQLLFYSVGIGQISSEVPQNLSASRPQDRQFILSSKKLLLSDSGFYLCAWAGTGAWDEQFFGPGTRLTVL.

This clonotype was counted a few times. This chain joins TRBV7-2 and TRBJ2-7; 7 positions agree with TRBD1. Per the germline V gene, CDR1 is SGHTA and CDR2 is FQGNSA. This CDR3 is built from 12 residues. Trimming at V came to 8 bases and at J to 5 bases, leaving 6 bases not matched to a gene. CDR3 protein: CASAGTADEQYF. The CDR3 nucleotides read TGTGCCAGCGCCGGGACAGCCGACGAGCAGTACTTC.

The sample holds a few counts of this clonotype. The CDR3: CASSQELTKETQYF. The DNA of the CDR3 is TGTGCCAGCAGCCAAGAATTGACAAAAGAGACCCAGTACTTC. V usage is TRBV4-2 and J usage is TRBJ2-5; D gene ambiguous. The length of the CDR3 is 14 residues. Germline V gives CDR1 LGHNA, CDR2 YNFKEQ. Trimming took 0 bases from V and 3 from J, leaving 8 bases between them.